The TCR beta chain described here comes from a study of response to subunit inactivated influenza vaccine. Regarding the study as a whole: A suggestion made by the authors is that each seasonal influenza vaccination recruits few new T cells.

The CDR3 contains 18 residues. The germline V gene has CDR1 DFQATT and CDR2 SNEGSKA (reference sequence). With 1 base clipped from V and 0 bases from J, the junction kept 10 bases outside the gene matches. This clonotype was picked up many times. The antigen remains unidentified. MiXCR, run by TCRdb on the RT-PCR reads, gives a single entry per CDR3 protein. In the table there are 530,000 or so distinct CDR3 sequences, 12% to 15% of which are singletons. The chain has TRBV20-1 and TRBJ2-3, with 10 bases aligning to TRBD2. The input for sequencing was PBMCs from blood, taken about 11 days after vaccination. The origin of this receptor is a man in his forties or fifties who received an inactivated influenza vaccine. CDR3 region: CSARALAGGSGSTDTQYF. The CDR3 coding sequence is TGCAGTGCTAGAGCCTTAGCGGGAGGATCGGGCAGCACAGATACGCAGTATTTT.